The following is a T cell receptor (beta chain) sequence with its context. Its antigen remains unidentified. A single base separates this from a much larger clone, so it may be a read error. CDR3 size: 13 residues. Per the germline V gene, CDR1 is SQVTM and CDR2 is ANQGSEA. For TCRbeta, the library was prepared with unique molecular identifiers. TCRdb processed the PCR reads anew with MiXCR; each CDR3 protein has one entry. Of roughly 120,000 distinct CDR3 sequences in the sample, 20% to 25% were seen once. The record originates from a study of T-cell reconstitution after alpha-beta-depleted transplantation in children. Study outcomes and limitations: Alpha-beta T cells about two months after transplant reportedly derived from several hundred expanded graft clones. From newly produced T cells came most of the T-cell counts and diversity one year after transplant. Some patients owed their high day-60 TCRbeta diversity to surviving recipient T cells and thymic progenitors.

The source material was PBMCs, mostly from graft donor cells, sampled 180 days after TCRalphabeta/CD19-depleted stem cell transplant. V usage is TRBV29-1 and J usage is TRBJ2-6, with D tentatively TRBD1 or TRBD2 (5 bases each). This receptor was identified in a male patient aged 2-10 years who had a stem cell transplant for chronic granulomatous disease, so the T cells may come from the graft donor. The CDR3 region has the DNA TGCAGCGTTGCCGTTTACGGGGCCAACGGCCTGACTTTC. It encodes CSVAVYGANGLTF.